This TCR beta chain was identified in a study of T-cell memory formation after mild COVID-19. CDR1 and CDR2 (germline): SGHNT, YENEEA. There are 18 residues in the CDR3. The V segment lost 0 bases and the J segment 3 bases; nucleotides outside the gene matches: 9. About this clonotype: Its antigen is unidentified.

Study outcomes and limitations: Several responding clones turned up in pre-infection memory, indicating that cross-reactive memory may have taken part. A second wave of clones peaked on day 37, and their SARS-CoV-2 specificity went unconfirmed.

A 5'RACE reaction primed in the constant segment made cDNA libraries of TCR alpha and TCR beta, and these carried sample barcodes and UMIs. TCRdb reprocessed the 5' RACE reads via MiXCR and lists one record per CDR3 protein. The sample includes around 440,000 distinct CDR3 sequences, 15% to 20% of them seen just once. The receptor comes from an adult woman who had mild COVID-19 (a few samples of this study predate the infection). Cell type and time point are not known. The chain carries TRBV11-3 and TRBJ2-2; 8 positions match TRBD1. Material: PBMCs or a T cell subset sorted from them (not recorded which). The CDR3 region is CASSLENRGIRDTGELFF. CDR3 in DNA: TGTGCCAGCAGCTTAGAGAACAGGGGGATCCGAGACACCGGGGAGCTGTTTTTT. The full variable domain, in which reference TRBV11-3 and TRBJ2-2 provide the parts outside the CDR3, is EAGVVQSPRYKIIEKKQPVAFWCNPISGHNTLYWYLQNLGQGPELLIRYENEEAVDDSQLPKDRFSAERLKGVDSTLKIQPAELGDSAVYLCASSLENRGIRDTGELFFGEGSRLTVL.